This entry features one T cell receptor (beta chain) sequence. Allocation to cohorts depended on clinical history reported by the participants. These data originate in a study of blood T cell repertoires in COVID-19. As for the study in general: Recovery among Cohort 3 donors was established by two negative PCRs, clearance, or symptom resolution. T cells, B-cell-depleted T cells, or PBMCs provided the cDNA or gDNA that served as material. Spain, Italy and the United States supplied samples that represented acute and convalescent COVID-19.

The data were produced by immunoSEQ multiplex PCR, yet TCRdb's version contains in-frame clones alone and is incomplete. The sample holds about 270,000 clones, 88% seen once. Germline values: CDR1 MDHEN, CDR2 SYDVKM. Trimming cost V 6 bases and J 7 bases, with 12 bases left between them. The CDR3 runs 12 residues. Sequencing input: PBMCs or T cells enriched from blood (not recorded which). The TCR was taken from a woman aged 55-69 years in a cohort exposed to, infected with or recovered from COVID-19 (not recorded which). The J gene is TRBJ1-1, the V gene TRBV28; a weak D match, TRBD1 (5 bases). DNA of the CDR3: TGTGCCAGCAGGGCTGTGGGGGGTGAAGCTTTCTTT. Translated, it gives CASRAVGGEAFF. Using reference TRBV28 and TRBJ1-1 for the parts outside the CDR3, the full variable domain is DVKVTQSSRYLVKRTGEKVFLECVQDMDHENMFWYRQDPGLGLRLIYFSYDVKMKEKGDIPEGYSVSREKKERFSLILESASTNQTSMYLCASRAVGGEAFFGQGTRLTVV.